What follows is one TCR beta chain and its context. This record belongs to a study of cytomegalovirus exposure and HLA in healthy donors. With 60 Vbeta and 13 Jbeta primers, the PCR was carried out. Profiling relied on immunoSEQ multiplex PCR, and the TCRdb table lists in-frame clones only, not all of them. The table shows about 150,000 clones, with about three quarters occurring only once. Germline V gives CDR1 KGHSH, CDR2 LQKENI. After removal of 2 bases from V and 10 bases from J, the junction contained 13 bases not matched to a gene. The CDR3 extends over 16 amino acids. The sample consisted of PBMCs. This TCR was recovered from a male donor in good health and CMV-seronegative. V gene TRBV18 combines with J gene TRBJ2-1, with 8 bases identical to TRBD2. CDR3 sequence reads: CASSPSGLAGGGEQFF. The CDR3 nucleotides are TGTGCCAGCTCACCAAGTGGACTAGCTGGGGGCGGGGAGCAGTTCTTC.